The next 18 T cell receptor beta chains were all read from a single sample in a study of cytomegalovirus exposure and HLA in healthy donors. The assay was immunoSEQ multiplex PCR, and TCRdb's table has in-frame clones only and misses some. Among roughly 70,000 clones listed, 90% to 95% were seen once. The source material was PBMCs. These receptors all stem from a young man in good health and CMV-seronegative.

This sequence joins TRBV28 and TRBJ2-7, with 8 bases identical to TRBD2. From germline, CDR1 is MDHEN and CDR2 SYDVKM. CDR3 size: 17 residues. J lost 7 bases, V lost 8 bases, and 22 bases had no gene match. The CDR3 sequence: CASPRRNRARGAGEQYF. The CDR3 region has the DNA TGTGCCAGCCCCCGTAGGAATCGCGCGCGGGGGGCCGGGGAGCAGTACTTC.

This chain uses TRBV30 with TRBJ1-1; a weak D match, TRBD1 (6 bases). V lost 4 bases and J lost 6, with 15 bases in between. The CDR3 sequence is 13 residues long. Germline V gene lookup returns CDR1 GTSNPN and CDR2 SVGIG (reference sequence). The CDR3 nucleotides read TGTGCCTGGACCTCCGGGGGGCCGGCTGAAGCTTTCTTT. Translating gives CAWTSGGPAEAFF.

The chain joins TRBV4-3 to TRBJ2-5; 9 nucleotides agree with TRBD2. CDR3 length: 18 residues. Germline V gene lookup returns CDR1 LGHNA and CDR2 YSLEER. With 0 bases clipped from V and 1 base from J, the junction kept 9 bases outside the gene matches. CDR3 amino acids: CASSQELAGSPGQETQYF. DNA for the CDR3: TGCGCCAGCAGCCAAGAGCTAGCGGGGAGCCCCGGCCAAGAGACCCAGTACTTC.

This chain joins TRBV4-2 and TRBJ1-2; D unresolved. The CDR3 length is 15 residues. The germline V gene has CDR1 LGHNA and CDR2 YNFKEQ. Trimming cost V 0 bases and J 2 bases, with 10 bases left between them. CDR3 amino acids: CASSQDHSSNYGYTF. The CDR3 DNA is TGTGCCAGCAGCCAAGATCACAGCTCCAACTATGGCTACACCTTC.

CDR3 nucleotide sequence: TGTGCCACCCGGGAAAGGGGGATCTCACCCCTCCACTTT. This sequence encodes CATRERGISPLHF. This chain uses TRBV19 with TRBJ1-6; the D gene is possibly TRBD1 (6 bases). Per germline, CDR1 LNHDA and CDR2 SQIVND (reference sequence). The CDR3 has 13 amino acids. V was shortened by 10 bases and J by 10 bases, with 17 bases between the two germline ends.

This clone showed up just once. The rearrangement joins TRBV6-6 to TRBJ1-2, with 10 bases identical to TRBD1. The J segment lost 7 bases and the V segment lost 2 bases, leaving 7 bases of the junction unmatched. The germline CDR1 and CDR2 sequences are MNHNY and SVGAGI (reference sequence). This CDR3 is 15 amino acids long. The CDR3 is CASSYLSGQGLGYTF. CDR3 in DNA: TGTGCCAGCAGTTACCTATCGGGACAGGGGCTTGGCTACACCTTC.

The rearrangement joins TRBV19 to TRBJ1-5; tentative D call: TRBD1 (5 bases). Germline V gene data show CDR1 as LNHDA and CDR2 as SQIVND (reference sequence). The CDR3 consists of 13 residues. V lost 8 bases and J 5 bases, leaving 13 bases between the germline ends. The CDR3 here is CASSVQGYQPQHF. CDR3 DNA: TGTGCCAGTTCAGTCCAGGGATATCAGCCCCAGCATTTT.

The chain employs TRBV9 and TRBJ2-2, with 12 bases aligning to TRBD1. Per the germline V gene, CDR1 is SGDLS and CDR2 is YYNGEE. This CDR3 comprises 19 residues. Germline trimming cut 4 bases from V and 1 base from J; bases unmatched to any gene: 11. The chain's CDR3 is CASSMPGQGAKGNTGELFF. The CDR3 region has the DNA TGTGCCAGCAGCATGCCGGGACAGGGGGCCAAGGGGAACACCGGGGAGCTGTTTTTT. Together with reference TRBV9 and TRBJ2-2, the CDR3 gives the full variable domain: DSGVTQTPKHLITATGQRVTLRCSPRSGDLSVYWYQQSLDQGLQFLIQYYNGEERAKGNILERFSAQQFPDLHSELNLSSLELGDSALYFCASSMPGQGAKGNTGELFFGEGSRLTVL.

The V and J genes are TRBV13 and TRBJ2-5, with a weak D call TRBD2 (6 bases). Germline CDR1 is PRHDT and CDR2 is FYEKMQ (reference sequence). The CDR3 totals 15 residues. Trimming stripped 2 bases from V and 3 bases from J, with 13 bases between. CDR3 loop: CASSLRRLVEETQYF. CDR3 in DNA: TGTGCCAGCAGCTTACGGCGACTAGTTGAAGAGACCCAGTACTTC.

This chain connects TRBV27 to TRBJ1-2, with TRBD1 matching 9 bases. The length of the CDR3 is 14 residues. J gave up 4 bases and V 8 bases, and 8 bases lay outside the gene matches. Per the germline V gene, CDR1 is MNHEY and CDR2 is SMNVEV (reference sequence). CDR3 DNA sequence: TGTGCCAGCGCATTGGACAGGGGCCTCTATGGCTACACCTTC. This sequence encodes CASALDRGLYGYTF.

The chain uses TRBV4-2 and TRBJ1-1; D not resolved. V was clipped by 0 bases and J by 2 bases, with 13 bases between them. In germline, CDR1 is LGHNA, CDR2 YNFKEQ. The CDR3 has 16 residues. In nucleotides, the CDR3 is TGTGCCAGCAGCCAAGATACGGCACGGGATAACACTGAAGCTTTCTTT. Translation: CASSQDTARDNTEAFF.

V gene TRBV2 combines with J gene TRBJ1-1; 10 nucleotides agree with TRBD1. Germline trimming cut 8 bases from V and 5 bases from J; bases unmatched to any gene: 8. The CDR3 consists of 14 residues. Looked up from germline, CDR1 is SNHLY and CDR2 is FYNNEI. The CDR3 region has the DNA TGTGCCAGCTTTTCCGGGACAGGGGATACTGAAGCTTTCTTT. This sequence encodes CASFSGTGDTEAFF.

The rearrangement uses TRBV5-1 and TRBJ2-2; D remains ambiguous. V gave up 4 bases and J gave up 0 bases, with 13 bases separating them. Germline V CDR1 and CDR2: SGHRS, YFSETQ. The CDR3 loop spans 16 amino acids. The CDR3 spells CASSPVSAANTGELFF. The CDR3 DNA follows: TGCGCCAGCAGCCCCGTCTCCGCAGCGAACACCGGGGAGCTGTTTTTT.

The chain employs TRBV5-6 and TRBJ2-3, with TRBD2 matching over 14 bases. The CDR3 length is 18 residues. The germline V gene encodes CDR1 SGHDT and CDR2 YYEEEE. V lost 7 bases to trimming and J lost 0 bases; unmatched junction nucleotides: 10. The CDR3, as DNA: TGTGCCAGCGACCAAGGGACTAGCGGGGGCCATAGCACAGATACGCAGTATTTT. Translation gives CASDQGTSGGHSTDTQYF. The full variable domain, completed using reference TRBV5-6 and TRBJ2-3, is DAGVTQSPTHLIKTRGQQVTLRCSPKSGHDTVSWYQQALGQGPQFIFQYYEEEERQRGNFPDRFSGHQFPNYSSELNVNALLLGDSALYLCASDQGTSGGHSTDTQYFGPGTRLTVL.

This chain connects TRBV7-2 to TRBJ2-7; 7 bases map to TRBD2. The V gene end was trimmed by 1 base and the J gene end by 0 bases; junction bases not matched to a gene: 3. Germline values: CDR1 SGHTA, CDR2 FQGNSA. The CDR3 consists of 15 residues. In DNA form, the CDR3 reads TGTGCCAGCAGCTTAGTGGGAGGGAGCTCCTACGAGCAGTACTTC. Its protein is CASSLVGGSSYEQYF.

The gene calls are TRBV27 and TRBJ1-3, with D unclear. V lost 7 bases, J lost 0 bases, and 4 bases lay in between. This CDR3 region has 12 residues. Germline V gene data show CDR1 as MNHEY and CDR2 as SMNVEV (reference sequence). The CDR3, as DNA: TGTGCCAGCATTAGCTCTGGAAACACCATATATTTT. Translated, it gives CASISSGNTIYF.

V and J are TRBV2 and TRBJ1-3; TRBD1 agrees at 10 bases. V shed 5 bases, J shed 4 bases, and the junction held 8 bases outside the gene matches. The CDR3 sequence is 16 residues long. The germline V gene encodes CDR1 SNHLY and CDR2 FYNNEI. CDR3 sequence reads: CASSFVDRGQGNTIYF. The CDR3 bases are TGTGCCAGCAGTTTCGTCGACAGGGGGCAAGGAAACACCATATATTTT.

CDR3 in DNA: TGTGCCAGCAGCAAAGCGCTGACAGGGTTGGGCAATCAGCCCCAGCATTTT. As protein: CASSKALTGLGNQPQHF. V is TRBV21-1 and J is TRBJ1-5; the table assigns TRBD1, which was not confirmed against the DNA. TRBV21-1 is a recognized pseudogene. The CDR3 length is 17 residues.